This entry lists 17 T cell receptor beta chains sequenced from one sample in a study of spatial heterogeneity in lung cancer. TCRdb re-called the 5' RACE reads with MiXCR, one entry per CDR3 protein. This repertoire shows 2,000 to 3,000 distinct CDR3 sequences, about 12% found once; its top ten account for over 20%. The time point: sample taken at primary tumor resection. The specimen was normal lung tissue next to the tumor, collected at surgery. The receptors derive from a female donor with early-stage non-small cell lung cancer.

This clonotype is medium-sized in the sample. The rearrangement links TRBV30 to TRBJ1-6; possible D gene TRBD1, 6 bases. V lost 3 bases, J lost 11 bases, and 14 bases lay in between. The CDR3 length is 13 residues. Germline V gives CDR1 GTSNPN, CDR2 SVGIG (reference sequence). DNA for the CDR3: TGTGCCTGGAGACCCACAGGGCTAGCACCCCTCCACTTT. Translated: CAWRPTGLAPLHF.

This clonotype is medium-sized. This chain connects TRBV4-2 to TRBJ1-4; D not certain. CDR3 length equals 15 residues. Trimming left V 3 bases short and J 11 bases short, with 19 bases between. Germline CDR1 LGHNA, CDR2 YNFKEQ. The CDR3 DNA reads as TGTGCCAGCAGCCAGGAAGGTGTTTTAAATCCCAAACTGTTTTTT. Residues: CASSQEGVLNPKLFF.

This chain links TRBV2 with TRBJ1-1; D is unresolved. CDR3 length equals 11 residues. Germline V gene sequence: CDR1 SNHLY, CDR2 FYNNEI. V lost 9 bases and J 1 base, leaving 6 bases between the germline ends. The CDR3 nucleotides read TGTGCCAGGGGAGGGAACACTGAAGCTTTCTTT. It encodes CARGGNTEAFF.

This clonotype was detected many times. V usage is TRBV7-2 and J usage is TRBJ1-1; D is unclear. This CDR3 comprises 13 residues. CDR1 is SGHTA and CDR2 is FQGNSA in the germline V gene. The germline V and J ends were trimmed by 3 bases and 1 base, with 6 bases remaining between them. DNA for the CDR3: TGTGCCAGCAGCTTTTCCCAGAACACTGAAGCTTTCTTT. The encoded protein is CASSFSQNTEAFF. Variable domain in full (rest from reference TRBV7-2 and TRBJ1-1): GAGVSQSPSNKVTEKGKDVELRCDPISGHTALYWYRQSLGQGLEFLIYFQGNSAPDKSGLPSDRFSAERTGGSVSTLTIQRTQQEDSAVYLCASSFSQNTEAFFGQGTRLTVV.

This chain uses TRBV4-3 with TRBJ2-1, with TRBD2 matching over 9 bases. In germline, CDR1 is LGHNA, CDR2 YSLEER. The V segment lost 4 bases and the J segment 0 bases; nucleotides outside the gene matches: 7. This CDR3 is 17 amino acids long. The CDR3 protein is CASSPTLAGDSYNEQFF. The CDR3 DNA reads TGCGCCAGCAGCCCTACCTTAGCGGGGGACTCCTACAATGAGCAGTTCTTC.

CDR3 residues: CSAGQGFSYEQYF. CDR3 nucleotide sequence: TGCAGCGCGGGACAGGGATTCTCCTACGAGCAGTACTTC. The chain is built from TRBV29-1 and TRBJ2-7; 9 bases are shared with TRBD1. This CDR3 is built from 13 residues. The junction had 4 bases not matched to a gene; V was cut back by 7 bases and J by 0 bases. The germline V gene encodes CDR1 SQVTM and CDR2 ANQGSEA.

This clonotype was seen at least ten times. The CDR3 protein is CASSLAGASGTPHTQYF. The CDR3 DNA sequence: TGTGCCAGCAGCTTGGCCGGCGCTAGCGGGACCCCCCATACGCAGTATTTT. This sequence joins TRBV5-4 and TRBJ2-3; 9 positions match TRBD2. CDR3 size: 17 residues. Germline-derived CDR1 and CDR2 are SGHNT and YYREEE (reference sequence). Trimming took 0 bases from V and 7 from J; bases not matched to a gene: 12.

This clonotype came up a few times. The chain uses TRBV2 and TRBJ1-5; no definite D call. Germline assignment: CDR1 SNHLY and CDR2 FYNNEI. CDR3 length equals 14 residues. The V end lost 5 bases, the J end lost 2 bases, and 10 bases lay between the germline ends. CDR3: CASSHSAGNQPQHF. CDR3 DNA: TGTGCCAGCAGTCATTCTGCGGGCAATCAGCCCCAGCATTTT.

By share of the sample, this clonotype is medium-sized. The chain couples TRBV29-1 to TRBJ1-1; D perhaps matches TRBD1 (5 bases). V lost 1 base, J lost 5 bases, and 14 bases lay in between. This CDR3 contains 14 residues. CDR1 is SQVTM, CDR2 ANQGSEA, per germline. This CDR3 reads CSVEGYRMGTEAFF. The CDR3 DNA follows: TGCAGCGTTGAAGGGTACAGGATGGGTACTGAAGCTTTCTTT. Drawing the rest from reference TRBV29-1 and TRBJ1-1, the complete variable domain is SAVISQKPSRDICQRGTSLTIQCQVDSQVTMMFWYRQQPGQSLTLIATANQGSEATYESGFVIDKFPISRPNLTFSTLTVSNMSPEDSSIYLCSVEGYRMGTEAFFGQGTRLTVV.

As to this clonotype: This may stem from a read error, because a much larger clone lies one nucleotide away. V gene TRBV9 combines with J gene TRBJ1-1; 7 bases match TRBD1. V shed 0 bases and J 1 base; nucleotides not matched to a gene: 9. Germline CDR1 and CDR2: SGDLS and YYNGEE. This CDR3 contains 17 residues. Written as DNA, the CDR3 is TGTGCCAGCAGCGTAGACCCCGAACAGGGGACGAACACTGAAGCTTTCTTT. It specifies CASSVDPEQGTNTEAFF. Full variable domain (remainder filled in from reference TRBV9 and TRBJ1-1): DSGVTQTPKHLITATGQRVTLRCSPRSGDLSVYWYQQSLDQGLQFLIQYYNGEERAKGNILERFSAQQFPDLHSELNLSSLELGDSALYFCASSVDPEQGTNTEAFFGQGTRLTVV.

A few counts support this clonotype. The CDR3 here is CASSAGGGDTQYF. In nucleotides, the CDR3 is TGTGCCAGCAGTGCCGGGGGCGGAGATACGCAGTATTTT. The chain links TRBV2 to TRBJ2-3; D tentatively reads TRBD1 or TRBD2 (6 bases each). The CDR3 runs 13 residues. Germline CDR1 and CDR2: SNHLY and FYNNEI. Deletions cut 4 bases from V and 5 bases from J, with 10 bases between.

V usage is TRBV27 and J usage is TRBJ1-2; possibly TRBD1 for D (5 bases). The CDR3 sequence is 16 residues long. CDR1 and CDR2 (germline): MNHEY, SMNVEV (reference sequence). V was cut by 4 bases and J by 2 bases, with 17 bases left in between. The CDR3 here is CASSSGTGTRNYGYTF. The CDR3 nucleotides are TGTGCCAGCAGTTCAGGGACCGGAACACGGAACTATGGCTACACCTTC.

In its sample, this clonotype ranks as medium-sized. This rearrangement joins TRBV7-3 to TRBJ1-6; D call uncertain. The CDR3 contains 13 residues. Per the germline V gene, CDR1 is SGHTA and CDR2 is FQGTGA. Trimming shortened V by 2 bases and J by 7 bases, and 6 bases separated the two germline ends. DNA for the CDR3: TGTGCCAGCAGCTTAGAGCGGAATTCACCCCTCCACTTT. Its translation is CASSLERNSPLHF.

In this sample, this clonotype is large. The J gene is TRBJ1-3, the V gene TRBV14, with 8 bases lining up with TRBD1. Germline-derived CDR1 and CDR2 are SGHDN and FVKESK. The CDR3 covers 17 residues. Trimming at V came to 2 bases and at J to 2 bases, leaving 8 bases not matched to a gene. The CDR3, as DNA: TGTGCCAGCAGCCAACTTGGACAGGGCCGAACTGGAAACACCATATATTTT. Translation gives CASSQLGQGRTGNTIYF.

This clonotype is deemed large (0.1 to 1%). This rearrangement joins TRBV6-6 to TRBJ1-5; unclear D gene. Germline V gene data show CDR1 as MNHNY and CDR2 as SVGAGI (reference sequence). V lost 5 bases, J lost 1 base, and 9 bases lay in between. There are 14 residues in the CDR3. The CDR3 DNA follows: TGTGCCAGCAGTCTAGACGGAAGCAATCAGCCCCAGCATTTT. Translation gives CASSLDGSNQPQHF.

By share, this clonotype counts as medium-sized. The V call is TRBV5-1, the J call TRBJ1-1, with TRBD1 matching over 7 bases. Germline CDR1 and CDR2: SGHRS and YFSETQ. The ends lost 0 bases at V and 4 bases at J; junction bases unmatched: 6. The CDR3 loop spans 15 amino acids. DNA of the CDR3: TGCGCCAGCAGCTTGGCTCAGGGGGAAAGCACTGAAGCTTTCTTT. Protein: CASSLAQGESTEAFF. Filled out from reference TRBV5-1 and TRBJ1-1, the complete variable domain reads KAGVTQTPRYLIKTRGQQVTLSCSPISGHRSVSWYQQTPGQGLQFLFEYFSETQRNKGNFPGRFSGRQFSNSRSEMNVSTLELGDSALYLCASSLAQGESTEAFFGQGTRLTVV.

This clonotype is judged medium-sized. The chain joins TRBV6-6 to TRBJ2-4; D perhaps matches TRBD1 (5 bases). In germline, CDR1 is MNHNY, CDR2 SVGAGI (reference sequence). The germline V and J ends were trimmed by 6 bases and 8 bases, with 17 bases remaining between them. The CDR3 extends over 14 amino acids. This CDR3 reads CASSSQGKRDIQYF. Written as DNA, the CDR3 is TGTGCCAGCAGCTCGCAGGGAAAACGGGACATTCAGTACTTC.